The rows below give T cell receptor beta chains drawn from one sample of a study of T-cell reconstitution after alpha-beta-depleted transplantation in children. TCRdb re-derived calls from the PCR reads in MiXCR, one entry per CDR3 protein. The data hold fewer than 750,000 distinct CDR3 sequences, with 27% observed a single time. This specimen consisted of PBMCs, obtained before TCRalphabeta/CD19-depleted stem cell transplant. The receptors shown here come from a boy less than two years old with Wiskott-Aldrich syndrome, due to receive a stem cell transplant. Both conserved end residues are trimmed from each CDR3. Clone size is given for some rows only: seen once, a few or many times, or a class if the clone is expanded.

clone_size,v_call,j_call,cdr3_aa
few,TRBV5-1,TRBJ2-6,ASSSIHRDRVPGANVLT
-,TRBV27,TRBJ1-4,ASSRGQGKEKLF
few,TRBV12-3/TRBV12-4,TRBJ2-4,ASSEQGVTKNIQY
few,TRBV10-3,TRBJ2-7,AINTAGGTYEQY
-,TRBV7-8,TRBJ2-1,ASSLRTSGGSEYEQF
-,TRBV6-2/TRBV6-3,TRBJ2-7,ASGQYPYEQY
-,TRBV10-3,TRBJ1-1,AISDYGTGTEAF
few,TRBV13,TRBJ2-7,ASSSSFGAGGSYEQY
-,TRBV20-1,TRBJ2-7,SAGTSPEEQY
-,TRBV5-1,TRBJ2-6,ASSARGRVSGANVLT
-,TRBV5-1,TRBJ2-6,ASSLRGLGPGQGTSGANVLT
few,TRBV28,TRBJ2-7,ASGPQGYEQY
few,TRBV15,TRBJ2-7,ATSGIYEQY
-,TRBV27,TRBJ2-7,ASSFGLRDYEQY
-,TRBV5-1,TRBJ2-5,ASSVGTGSSGETQY
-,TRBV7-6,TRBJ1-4,ASSSPPEKLF
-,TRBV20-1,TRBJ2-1,SANKAGRGEQF
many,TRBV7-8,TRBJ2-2,ASSLDTGELF
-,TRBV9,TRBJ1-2,ASSVAATVSYVYT
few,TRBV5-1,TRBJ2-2,ASSLARKSYTGELF
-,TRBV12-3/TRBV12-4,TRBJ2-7,ASSLAGRGSYEQY
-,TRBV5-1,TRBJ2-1,ASSVDRVHNEQF
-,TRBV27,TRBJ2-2,ASSPRTPANTGELF
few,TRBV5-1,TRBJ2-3,ASSLASSGSTDTQY
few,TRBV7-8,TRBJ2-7,ASSLEGLSSYEQY
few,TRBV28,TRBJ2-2,ASSRILSGRFTGELF
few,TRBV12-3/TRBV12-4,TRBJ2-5,ASSVDQGETQY
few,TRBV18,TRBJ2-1,ASSTGVVYNEQF
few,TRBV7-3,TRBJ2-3,ASSLNRDADTQY
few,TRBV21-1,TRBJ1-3,ASSKDFRESGNTIY
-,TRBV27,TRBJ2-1,ASSFTSGNNEQF
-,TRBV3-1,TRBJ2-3,ASSQPAGTSGLRHTQY
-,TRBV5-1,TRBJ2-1,ASSFPQINNEQF
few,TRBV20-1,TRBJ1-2,SARGQGDGYT
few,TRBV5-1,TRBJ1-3,ASSRSSGDGNTIY
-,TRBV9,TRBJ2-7,ASSPRTNPYEQY
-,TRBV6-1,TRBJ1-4,ASSGSGTALNEKLF
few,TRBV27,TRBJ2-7,ASSPDGGSGSYEQY
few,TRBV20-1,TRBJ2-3,SLGGAPPDTQY
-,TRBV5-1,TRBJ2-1,ASSGGLAGNNEQF
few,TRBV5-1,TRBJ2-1,ASTLNFREQF
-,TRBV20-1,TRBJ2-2,SARDLLDLAGELF
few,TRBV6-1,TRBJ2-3,ASSPTTSVYTDTQY
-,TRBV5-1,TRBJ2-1,ASSSGQSQVNEQF
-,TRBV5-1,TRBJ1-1,ASSGGQGARRMNTEAF
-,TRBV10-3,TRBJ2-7,AISESGDVRSSYDQY